This T cell receptor (beta chain) is from a study of sequential checkpoint blockade in melanoma. Study summary: Patients were randomized 1:1 to nivolumab-then-ipilimumab or ipilimumab-then-nivolumab first-line. After both sequences, patients received maintenance nivolumab.

CDR3 length: 21 residues. Germline lookup yields CDR1 LNHDA and CDR2 SQIVND (reference sequence). J lost 3 bases, V lost 7 bases, and 27 bases had no gene match. Clones were read by immunoSEQ multiplex PCR, and TCRdb kept only the in-frame ones, dropping some. The table lists around 19,000 clones, roughly 71% of them singletons. Treatment given: randomized to nivolumab then ipilimumab (arm A) or the reverse (arm B). From thawed PBMCs, live CD3+CD8+ cells negative for CD19 and CD56 were sorted. The source is a human donor with melanoma. The specimen comprised CD8+ T cells sorted from blood (inferred from file names), sampled from a patient given nivolumab and ipilimumab in sequence. V and J are TRBV19 and TRBJ2-4, with 7 bases fitting TRBD1. The CDR3 sequence is CASTPKTGSVTGSFGKNIQYF. The CDR3 DNA is TGTGCCAGTACTCCGAAGACAGGGTCGGTGACGGGGTCGTTTGGCAAAAACATTCAGTACTTC.